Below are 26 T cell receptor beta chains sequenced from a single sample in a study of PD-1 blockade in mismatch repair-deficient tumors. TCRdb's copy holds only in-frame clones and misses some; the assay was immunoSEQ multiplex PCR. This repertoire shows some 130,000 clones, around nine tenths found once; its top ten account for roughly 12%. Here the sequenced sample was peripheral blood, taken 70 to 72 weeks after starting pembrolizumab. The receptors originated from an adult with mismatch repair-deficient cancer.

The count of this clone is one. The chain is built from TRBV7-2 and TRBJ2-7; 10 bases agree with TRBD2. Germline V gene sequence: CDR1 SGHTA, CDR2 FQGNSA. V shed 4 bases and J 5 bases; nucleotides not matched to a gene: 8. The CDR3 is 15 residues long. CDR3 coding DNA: TGTGCCAGCAGCTCAGCGGGAGGGCTCAATCACGAGCAGTACTTC. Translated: CASSSAGGLNHEQYF.

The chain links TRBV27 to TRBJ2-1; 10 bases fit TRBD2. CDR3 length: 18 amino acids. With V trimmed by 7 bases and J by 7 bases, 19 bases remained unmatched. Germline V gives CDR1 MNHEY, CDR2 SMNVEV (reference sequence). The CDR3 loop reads CASTRVGLAAPSGNEQFF. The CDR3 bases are TGTGCCAGCACAAGGGTCGGACTAGCGGCCCCCTCAGGGAATGAGCAGTTCTTC.

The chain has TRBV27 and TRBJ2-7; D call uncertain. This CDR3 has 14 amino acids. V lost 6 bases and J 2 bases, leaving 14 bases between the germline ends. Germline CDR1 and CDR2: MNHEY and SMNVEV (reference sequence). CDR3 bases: TGTGCCAGCAGCACCCGAGACGGTCCCTACGAGCAGTACTTC. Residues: CASSTRDGPYEQYF.

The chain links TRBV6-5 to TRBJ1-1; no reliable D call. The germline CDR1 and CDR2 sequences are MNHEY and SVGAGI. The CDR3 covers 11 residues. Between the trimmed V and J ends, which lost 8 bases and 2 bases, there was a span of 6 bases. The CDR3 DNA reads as TGTGCCAGCCGACAAAACACTGAAGCTTTCTTT. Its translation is CASRQNTEAFF.

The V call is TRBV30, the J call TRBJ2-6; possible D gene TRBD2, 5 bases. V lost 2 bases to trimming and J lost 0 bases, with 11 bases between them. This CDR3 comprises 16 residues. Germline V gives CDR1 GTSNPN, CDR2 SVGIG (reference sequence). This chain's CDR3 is CAWSQQRGSGANVLTF. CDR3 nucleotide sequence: TGTGCCTGGAGTCAGCAACGGGGCTCTGGGGCCAACGTCCTGACTTTC.

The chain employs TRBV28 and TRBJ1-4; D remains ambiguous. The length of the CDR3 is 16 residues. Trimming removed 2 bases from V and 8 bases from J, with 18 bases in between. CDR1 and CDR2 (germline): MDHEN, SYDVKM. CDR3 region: CASSLTLLGGPEKLFF. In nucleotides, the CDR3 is TGTGCCAGCAGTTTAACTCTCCTGGGAGGTCCGGAAAAACTGTTTTTT.

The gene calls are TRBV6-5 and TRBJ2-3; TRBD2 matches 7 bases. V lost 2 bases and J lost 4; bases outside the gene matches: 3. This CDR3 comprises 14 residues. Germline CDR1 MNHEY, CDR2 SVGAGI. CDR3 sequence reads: CASSYGREPDTQYF. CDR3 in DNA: TGTGCCAGCAGTTACGGGCGGGAGCCAGATACGCAGTATTTT.

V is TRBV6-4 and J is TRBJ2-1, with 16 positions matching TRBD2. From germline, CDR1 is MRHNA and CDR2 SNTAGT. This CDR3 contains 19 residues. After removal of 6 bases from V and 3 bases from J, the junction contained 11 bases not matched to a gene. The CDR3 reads CASRPGLAGGPGVYNEQFF. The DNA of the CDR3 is TGTGCCAGCAGGCCGGGACTAGCGGGAGGGCCCGGGGTCTACAATGAGCAGTTCTTC.

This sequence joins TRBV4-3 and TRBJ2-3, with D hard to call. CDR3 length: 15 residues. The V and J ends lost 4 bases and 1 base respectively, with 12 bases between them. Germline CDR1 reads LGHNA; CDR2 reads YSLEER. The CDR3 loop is CASSPPGWGTDTQYF. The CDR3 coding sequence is TGCGCCAGCAGCCCCCCAGGTTGGGGCACAGATACGCAGTATTTT.

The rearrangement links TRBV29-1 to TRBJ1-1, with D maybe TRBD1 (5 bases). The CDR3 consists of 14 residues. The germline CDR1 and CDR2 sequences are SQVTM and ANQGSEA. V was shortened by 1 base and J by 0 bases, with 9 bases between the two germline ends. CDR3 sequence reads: CSVEGGAVNTEAFF. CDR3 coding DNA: TGCAGCGTTGAAGGTGGGGCCGTGAACACTGAAGCTTTCTTT.

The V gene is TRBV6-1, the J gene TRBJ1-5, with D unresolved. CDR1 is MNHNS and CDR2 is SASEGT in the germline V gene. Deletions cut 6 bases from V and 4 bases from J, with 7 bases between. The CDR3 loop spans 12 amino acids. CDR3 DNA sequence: TGTGCCAGCAGGGAGGTGAATCAGCCCCAGCATTTT. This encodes CASREVNQPQHF.

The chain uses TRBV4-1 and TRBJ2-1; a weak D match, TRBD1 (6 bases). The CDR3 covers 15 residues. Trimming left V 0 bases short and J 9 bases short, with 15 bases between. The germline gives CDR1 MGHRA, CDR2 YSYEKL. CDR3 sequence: CASSQDPQGRGEQFF. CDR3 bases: TGCGCCAGCAGCCAAGACCCACAGGGTAGGGGTGAGCAGTTCTTC.

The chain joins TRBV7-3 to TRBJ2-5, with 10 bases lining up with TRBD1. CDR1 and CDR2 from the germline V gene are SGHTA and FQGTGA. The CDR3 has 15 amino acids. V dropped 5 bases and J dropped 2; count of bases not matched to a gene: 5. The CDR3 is CASSRTGGGQETQYF. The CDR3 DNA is TGTGCCAGCAGCCGGACAGGGGGAGGACAAGAGACCCAGTACTTC.

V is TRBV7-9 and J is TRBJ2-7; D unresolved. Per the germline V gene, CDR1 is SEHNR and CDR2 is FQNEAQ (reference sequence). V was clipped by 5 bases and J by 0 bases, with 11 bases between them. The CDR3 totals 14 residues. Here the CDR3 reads CASSPNLNSYEQYF. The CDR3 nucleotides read TGTGCCAGCAGCCCGAATTTAAACTCCTACGAGCAGTACTTC.

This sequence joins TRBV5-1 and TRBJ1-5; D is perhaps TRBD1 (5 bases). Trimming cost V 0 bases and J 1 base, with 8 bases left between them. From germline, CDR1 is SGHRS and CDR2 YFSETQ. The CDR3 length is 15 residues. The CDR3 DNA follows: TGCGCCAGCAGCTTGGTGGGGGGGAGCAATCAGCCCCAGCATTTT. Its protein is CASSLVGGSNQPQHF.

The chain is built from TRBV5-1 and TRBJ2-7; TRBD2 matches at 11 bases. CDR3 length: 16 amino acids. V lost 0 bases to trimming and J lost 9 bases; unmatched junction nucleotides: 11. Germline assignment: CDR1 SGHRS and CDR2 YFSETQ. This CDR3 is CASSLDLASGRRGQYF. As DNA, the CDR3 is TGCGCCAGCAGCTTGGATCTGGCTAGCGGGAGGAGGGGGCAGTACTTC.

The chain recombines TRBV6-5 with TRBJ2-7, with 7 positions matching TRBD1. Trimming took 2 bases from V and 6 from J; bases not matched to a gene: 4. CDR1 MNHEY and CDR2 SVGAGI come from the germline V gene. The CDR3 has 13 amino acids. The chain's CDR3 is CASSYSPGGEQYF. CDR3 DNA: TGTGCCAGCAGTTACAGCCCAGGGGGCGAGCAGTACTTC.

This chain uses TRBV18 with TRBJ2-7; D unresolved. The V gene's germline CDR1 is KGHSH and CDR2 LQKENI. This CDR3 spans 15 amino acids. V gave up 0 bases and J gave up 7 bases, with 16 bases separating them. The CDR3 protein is CASSPPQTTLREQYF. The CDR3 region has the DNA TGTGCCAGCTCACCACCGCAGACAACCCTACGAGAGCAGTACTTC.

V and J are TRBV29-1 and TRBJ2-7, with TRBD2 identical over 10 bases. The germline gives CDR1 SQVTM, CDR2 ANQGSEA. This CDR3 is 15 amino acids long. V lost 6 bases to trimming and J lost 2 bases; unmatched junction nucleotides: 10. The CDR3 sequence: CSVTPLAGDTYEQYF. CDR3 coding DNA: TGCAGCGTCACTCCCCTAGCGGGAGATACCTACGAGCAGTACTTC.

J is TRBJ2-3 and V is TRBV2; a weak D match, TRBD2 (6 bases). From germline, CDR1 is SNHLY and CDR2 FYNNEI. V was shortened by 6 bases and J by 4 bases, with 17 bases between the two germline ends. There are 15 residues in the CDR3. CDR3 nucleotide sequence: TGTGCCAGCAGGGCCGCGGGACTCCCGCCAGATACGCAGTATTTT. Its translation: CASRAAGLPPDTQYF.

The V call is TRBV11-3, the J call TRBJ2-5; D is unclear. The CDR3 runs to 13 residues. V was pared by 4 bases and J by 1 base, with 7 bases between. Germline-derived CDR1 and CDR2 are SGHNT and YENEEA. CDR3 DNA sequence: TGTGCCAGCAGCTCCTACGTCCAAGAGACCCAGTACTTC. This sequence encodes CASSSYVQETQYF. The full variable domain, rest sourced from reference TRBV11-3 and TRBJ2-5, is EAGVVQSPRYKIIEKKQPVAFWCNPISGHNTLYWYLQNLGQGPELLIRYENEEAVDDSQLPKDRFSAERLKGVDSTLKIQPAELGDSAVYLCASSSYVQETQYFGPGTRLLVL.

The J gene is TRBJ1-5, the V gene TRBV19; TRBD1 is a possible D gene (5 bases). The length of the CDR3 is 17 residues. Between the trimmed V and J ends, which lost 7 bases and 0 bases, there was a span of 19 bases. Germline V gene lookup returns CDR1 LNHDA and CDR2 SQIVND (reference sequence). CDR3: CASNWKQGGYSNQPQHF. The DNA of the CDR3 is TGTGCCAGTAATTGGAAGCAGGGAGGATATAGCAATCAGCCCCAGCATTTT. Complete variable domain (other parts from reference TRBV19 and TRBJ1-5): DGGITQSPKYLFRKEGQNVTLSCEQNLNHDAMYWYRQDPGQGLRLIYYSQIVNDFQKGDIAEGYSVSREKKESFPLTVTSAQKNPTAFYLCASNWKQGGYSNQPQHFGDGTRLSIL.

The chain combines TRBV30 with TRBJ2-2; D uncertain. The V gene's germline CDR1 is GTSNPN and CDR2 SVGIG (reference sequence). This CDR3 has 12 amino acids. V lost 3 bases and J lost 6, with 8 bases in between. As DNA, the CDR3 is TGTGCCTGGAGACTATCTTCCGGGGAGCTGTTTTTT. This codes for CAWRLSSGELFF.

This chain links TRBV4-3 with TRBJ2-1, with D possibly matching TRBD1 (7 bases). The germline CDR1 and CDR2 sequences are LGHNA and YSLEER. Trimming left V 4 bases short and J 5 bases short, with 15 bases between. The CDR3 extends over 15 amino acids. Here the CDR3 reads CASSRRQGGHNEQFF. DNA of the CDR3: TGCGCCAGCAGCCGAAGACAGGGAGGCCACAATGAGCAGTTCTTC.

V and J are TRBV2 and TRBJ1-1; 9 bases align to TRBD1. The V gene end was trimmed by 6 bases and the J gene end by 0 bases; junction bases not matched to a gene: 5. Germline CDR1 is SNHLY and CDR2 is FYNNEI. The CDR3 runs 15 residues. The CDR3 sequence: CASRKQGALNTEAFF. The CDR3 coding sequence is TGTGCCAGCAGGAAACAGGGGGCTTTGAACACTGAAGCTTTCTTT.

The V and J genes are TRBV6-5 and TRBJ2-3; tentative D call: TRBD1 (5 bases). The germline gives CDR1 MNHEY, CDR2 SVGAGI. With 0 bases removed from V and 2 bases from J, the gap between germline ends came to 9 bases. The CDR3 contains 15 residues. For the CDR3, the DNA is TGTGCCAGCAGTTACTCTCGCAGGGCCACAGATACGCAGTATTTT. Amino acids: CASSYSRRATDTQYF.